These T cell receptor beta chains were read from a single sample in a study of CD8 T cells in Susac syndrome. From the immunoSEQ multiplex PCR reads, TCRdb called clonotypes with MiXCR, one entry per CDR3 protein. The repertoire holds about 200,000 distinct CDR3 sequences, with 90% to 95% as singletons. The sample consisted of CD4+ T cells from PBMCs. These receptors all stem from a human donor in good health. Each CDR3 is given with its conserved first and last residue. The D gene is left open where the match is weak. A row's size may be missing; if present it is once, few, many or a size class.

v_gene	j_gene	abundance	d_gene	CDR3aa	CDR3nt
TRBV11-2	TRBJ2-3	.	TRBD1	CASNRQGGVPDTQYF	TGTGCCAGCAACAGACAGGGGGGGGTTCCAGATACGCAGTATTTT
TRBV27	TRBJ2-1	.	.	CASFSMRGGGRYNEQFF	TGTGCCAGCTTCTCCATGAGGGGGGGAGGGCGATACAATGAGCAGTTCTTC
TRBV7-2	TRBJ2-7	.	TRBD2	CASEGRGTYEQYF	TGTGCCTCAGAGGGGCGGGGGACTTACGAGCAGTACTTC
TRBV5-6	TRBJ1-5	.	TRBD1	CASSFWDRLNQPQHF	TGTGCCAGCAGCTTTTGGGACAGATTAAATCAGCCCCAGCATTTT
TRBV20-1	TRBJ1-2	.	.	CSAQKGYGYTF	TGCAGTGCGCAAAAGGGATATGGCTACACCTTC
TRBV12-3/TRBV12-4	TRBJ1-5	few	.	CASSLNSNQPQHF	TGTGCCAGCTCCCTGAATAGCAATCAGCCCCAGCATTTT
TRBV20-1	TRBJ2-1	.	.	CSARGTPAGVDEQFF	TGCAGTGCTAGAGGGACTCCGGCTGGTGTAGATGAGCAGTTCTTC
TRBV2	TRBJ2-2	.	.	CASSYARENTGELFF	TGTGCCAGCTCCTATGCGCGGGAGAACACCGGGGAGCTGTTTTTT
TRBV3-1	TRBJ2-1	.	TRBD1	CASSQDRRTGLYNEQFF	TGTGCCAGCAGCCAAGATCGGCGGACAGGGCTGTACAATGAGCAGTTCTTC
TRBV29-1	TRBJ1-5	.	.	CSVVNSNSNQPQHF	TGCAGCGTTGTCAACAGCAATAGCAATCAGCCCCAGCATTTT
TRBV7-2	TRBJ1-1	.	.	CASSLQIPPVAFF	TGTGCCAGCAGCTTACAGATACCCCCCGTGGCTTTCTTT
TRBV19	TRBJ2-3	.	.	CASLSGTDTQYF	TGTGCCAGCCTCTCTGGGACAGATACGCAGTATTTT
TRBV6-5	TRBJ1-6	.	.	CASSYRQGSLHF	TGTGCCAGCAGTTACCGGCAGGGGTCCCTCCACTTT
TRBV9	TRBJ2-3	.	.	CASSVASLGTDTQYF	TGTGCCAGCAGCGTAGCTAGCCTAGGCACAGATACGCAGTATTTT
TRBV29-1	TRBJ2-1	.	TRBD1	CSVEKTGADEQFF	TGCAGCGTTGAAAAGACAGGGGCCGATGAGCAGTTCTTC
TRBV20-1	TRBJ1-5	once	TRBD1	CSAEQGYGQPQHF	TGCAGTGCTGAACAGGGGTACGGTCAGCCCCAGCATTTT
TRBV11-3	TRBJ2-2	.	TRBD2	CASSVVRGSTGELFF	TGTGCCAGCAGTGTGGTACGCGGGAGCACCGGGGAGCTGTTTTTT
TRBV5-6	TRBJ1-5	.	TRBD1	CASSSTGAYEPQHF	TGTGCCAGCAGCTCCACAGGGGCGTATGAGCCCCAGCATTTT
TRBV29-1	TRBJ2-1	.	TRBD2	CSVEMGLAGGNEQFF	TGCAGCGTTGAGATGGGGCTAGCGGGAGGAAATGAGCAGTTCTTC
TRBV29-1	TRBJ1-1	.	.	CSGGGRRNTEAFF	TGCAGCGGGGGTGGCAGGAGGAACACTGAAGCTTTCTTT
TRBV20-1	TRBJ2-1	.	.	CSAGRGGNEQFF	TGCAGTGCAGGCAGGGGAGGGAATGAGCAGTTCTTC
TRBV6-5	TRBJ1-2	.	.	CASNDPRRGPYGYTF	TGTGCCAGCAATGACCCCCGCAGGGGACCCTATGGCTACACCTTC
TRBV5-1	TRBJ1-1	.	.	CASSLRRATEAFF	TGCGCCAGCAGTCTTAGGAGGGCCACTGAAGCTTTCTTT
TRBV30	TRBJ1-2	.	.	CAWGAVRSYGYTF	TGTGCCTGGGGGGCGGTCAGGAGCTATGGCTACACCTTC
TRBV10-3	TRBJ2-5	.	TRBD2	CAISDPAGQPFQETQYF	TGTGCCATCAGTGATCCAGCGGGGCAACCATTCCAAGAGACCCAGTACTTC
TRBV25-1	TRBJ2-5	.	.	CASSVGGQETQYF	TGTGCCAGCAGTGTTGGCGGGCAGGAGACCCAGTACTTC
TRBV20-1	TRBJ2-5	.	TRBD2	CSPRAGEETQYF	TGCAGTCCGAGAGCGGGGGAGGAGACCCAGTACTTC
TRBV12-3/TRBV12-4	TRBJ1-2	.	.	CASSLRRDYGYTF	TGTGCCAGCAGTTTAAGGCGGGACTATGGCTACACCTTC
TRBV11-2	TRBJ1-5	once	.	CASSLMRGRNNQPQHF	TGTGCCAGCAGCTTAATGCGGGGTCGTAACAATCAGCCCCAGCATTTT
TRBV24-1	TRBJ2-2	.	.	CATSDFPGELFF	TGTGCCACCAGTGATTTCCCCGGGGAGCTGTTTTTT
TRBV3-1	TRBJ2-3	.	.	CASSHGTDTQYF	TGTGCCAGCAGCCATGGCACAGATACGCAGTATTTT
TRBV24-1	TRBJ2-3	.	TRBD2	CATSETSGITDTQYF	TGTGCCACCAGTGAAACTAGCGGGATCACAGATACGCAGTATTTT
TRBV24-1	TRBJ2-5	.	.	CATSRGGGPEEETQYF	TGTGCCACCAGTCGCGGTGGGGGACCGGAGGAAGAGACCCAGTACTTC
TRBV5-6	TRBJ2-7	.	TRBD1	CASSLRDRSYEQYF	TGTGCCAGCAGCCTCCGGGACAGATCCTACGAGCAGTACTTC
TRBV7-2	TRBJ2-3	.	.	CASSLVGTPTQYF	TGTGCCAGCAGCTTAGTGGGGACTCCAACGCAGTATTTT
TRBV28	TRBJ2-2	.	.	CASTLGAGELFF	TGTGCCAGCACCCTGGGAGCCGGGGAGCTGTTTTTT
TRBV27	TRBJ2-5	.	TRBD2	CASSPRGGVETQYF	TGTGCCAGCAGTCCCCGGGGGGGCGTAGAGACCCAGTACTTC
TRBV4-1	TRBJ1-6	.	.	CASSQDDRRISNSPLHF	TGCGCCAGCAGCCAAGATGACAGGAGAATAAGTAATTCACCCCTCCACTTT
TRBV11-1	TRBJ2-2	.	TRBD2	CASTTPGLVGNTGELFF	TGTGCCAGCACAACCCCGGGACTAGTCGGTAACACCGGGGAGCTGTTTTTT
TRBV4-1	TRBJ2-1	.	TRBD2	CASSQGPRAGEGHEQFF	TGCGCCAGCAGCCAAGGGCCAAGAGCGGGAGAAGGGCATGAGCAGTTCTTC
TRBV6-2/TRBV6-3	TRBJ2-5	.	.	CASSHNRDQETQYF	TGTGCCAGCAGTCACAACAGGGATCAAGAGACCCAGTACTTC
TRBV3-1	TRBJ2-7	.	.	CASSQDSTGSEQYF	TGTGCCAGCAGCCAAGATAGTACGGGGAGCGAGCAGTACTTC
TRBV29-1	TRBJ1-1	.	.	CSVDRENTEAFF	TGCAGCGTTGACAGGGAGAACACTGAAGCTTTCTTT
TRBV11-2	TRBJ2-3	.	.	CASSRLEGSTDTQYF	TGTGCCAGCAGCCGTCTGGAGGGAAGCACAGATACGCAGTATTTT
TRBV3-1	TRBJ1-2	.	.	CASSQAGTSDTF	TGTGCCAGCAGCCAAGCGGGGACATCCGATACCTTC
TRBV20-1	TRBJ2-3	.	TRBD2	CSAPRGGGGSTDTQYF	TGCAGTGCCCCGAGGGGCGGCGGGGGGAGCACAGATACGCAGTATTTT
TRBV5-6	TRBJ1-2	.	.	CASSLQGRYGYTF	TGTGCCAGCAGCCTGCAGGGGCGCTATGGCTACACCTTC
TRBV4-1	TRBJ1-1	.	.	CASSQVTSGLNTEAFF	TGCGCCAGCAGCCAAGTAACGTCGGGGTTGAACACTGAAGCTTTCTTT
TRBV29-1	TRBJ2-1	.	TRBD2	CSVEVTGTSGANEQFF	TGCAGCGTTGAAGTTACCGGGACTAGCGGGGCCAATGAGCAGTTCTTC
TRBV3-1	TRBJ2-7	few	.	CASSQDSYEQYF	TGTGCCAGCAGCCAAGATTCCTACGAGCAGTACTTC
TRBV29-1	TRBJ2-3	.	.	CSVDAGNRPYF	TGCAGCGTTGATGCGGGAAACCGGCCGTATTTT
TRBV7-9	TRBJ2-3	.	.	CASRLLSTDTQYF	TGTGCCAGCAGACTGTTGAGCACAGATACGCAGTATTTT
TRBV28	TRBJ1-5	.	TRBD1	CASSNDRGRRQPQHF	TGTGCCAGCAGCAATGACAGGGGGCGCCGGCAGCCCCAGCATTTT
TRBV12-3/TRBV12-4	TRBJ1-2	.	.	CASGRTNGYTF	TGTGCCAGCGGACGGACGAATGGCTACACCTTC
TRBV7-2	TRBJ1-2	once	TRBD1	CASSPTRPGQGGYGYTF	TGTGCCAGCAGCCCTACCCGACCGGGACAGGGCGGCTATGGCTACACCTTC
TRBV6-5	TRBJ1-6	.	TRBD1	CASSYSTGAANSPLHF	TGTGCCAGCAGTTACTCAACAGGGGCCGCGAATTCACCCCTCCACTTT